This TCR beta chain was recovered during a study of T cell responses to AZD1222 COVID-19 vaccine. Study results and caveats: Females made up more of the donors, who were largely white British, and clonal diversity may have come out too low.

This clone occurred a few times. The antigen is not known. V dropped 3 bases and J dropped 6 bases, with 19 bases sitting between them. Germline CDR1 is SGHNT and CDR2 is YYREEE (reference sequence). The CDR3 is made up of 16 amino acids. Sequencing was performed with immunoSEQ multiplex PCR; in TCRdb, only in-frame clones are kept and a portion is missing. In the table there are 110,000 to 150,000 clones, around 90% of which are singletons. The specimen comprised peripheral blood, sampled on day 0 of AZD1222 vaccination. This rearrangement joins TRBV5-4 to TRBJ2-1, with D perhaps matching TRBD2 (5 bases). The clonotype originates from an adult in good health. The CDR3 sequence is CASSSPEWAGRNEQFF. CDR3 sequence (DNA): TGTGCCAGCAGCTCGCCGGAATGGGCGGGTCGCAATGAGCAGTTCTTC. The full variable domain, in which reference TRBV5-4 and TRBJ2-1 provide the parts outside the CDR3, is ETGVTQSPTHLIKTRGQQVTLRCSSQSGHNTVSWYQQALGQGPQFIFQYYREEENGRGNFPPRFSGLQFPNYSSELNVNALELDDSALYLCASSSPEWAGRNEQFFGPGTRLTVL.